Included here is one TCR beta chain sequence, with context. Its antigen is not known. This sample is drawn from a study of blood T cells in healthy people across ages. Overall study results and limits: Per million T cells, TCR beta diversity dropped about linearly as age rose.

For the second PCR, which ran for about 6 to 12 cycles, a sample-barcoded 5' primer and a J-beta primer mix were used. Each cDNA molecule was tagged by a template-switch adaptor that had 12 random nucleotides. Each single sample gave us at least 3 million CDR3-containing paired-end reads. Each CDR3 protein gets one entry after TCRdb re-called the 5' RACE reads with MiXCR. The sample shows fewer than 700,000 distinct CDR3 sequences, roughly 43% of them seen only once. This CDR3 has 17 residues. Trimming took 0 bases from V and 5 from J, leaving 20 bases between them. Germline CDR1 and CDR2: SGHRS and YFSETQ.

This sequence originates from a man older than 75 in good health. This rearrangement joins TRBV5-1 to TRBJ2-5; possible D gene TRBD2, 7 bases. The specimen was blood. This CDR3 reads CASSLVAVAGAGETQYF. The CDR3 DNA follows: TGCGCCAGCAGCTTGGTCGCCGTCGCGGGGGCTGGGGAGACCCAGTACTTC. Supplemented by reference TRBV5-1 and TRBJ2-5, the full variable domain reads KAGVTQTPRYLIKTRGQQVTLSCSPISGHRSVSWYQQTPGQGLQFLFEYFSETQRNKGNFPGRFSGRQFSNSRSEMNVSTLELGDSALYLCASSLVAVAGAGETQYFGPGTRLLVL.